This note documents a single TCR beta chain sequence. Its target is unknown. The study sampled nominally healthy donors, though unrecorded immune exposures were likely. This record belongs to a study of cytomegalovirus exposure and HLA in healthy donors. Broader study findings: The study assumed roughly uniform donor sequencing depth for presence/absence analyses. In vitro assays verified that a few CMV-associated chains recognized CMV antigens specifically. Common viral pathogens were later found to be apparently linked to several of the most significant clusters.

The PCR ran on 60 Vbeta and 13 Jbeta primers. TCRdb's table, derived via immunoSEQ multiplex PCR, lists solely in-frame clones and lacks some. The table shows 150,000 to 200,000 clones, with 80% occurring only once. CDR1 SGHVS and CDR2 FQNEAQ come from the germline V gene. The V and J ends lost 8 bases and 5 bases respectively, with 16 bases between them. The CDR3 is made up of 14 amino acids. Material: PBMCs. This sequence originates from a man aged 25-45 years in good health and CMV-seropositive. J is TRBJ2-1 and V is TRBV7-8; the D gene is possibly TRBD2 (5 bases). CDR3 sequence: CASRGGSVDNEQFF. CDR3 bases: TGTGCCAGCCGCGGAGGTTCAGTGGACAATGAGCAGTTCTTC.